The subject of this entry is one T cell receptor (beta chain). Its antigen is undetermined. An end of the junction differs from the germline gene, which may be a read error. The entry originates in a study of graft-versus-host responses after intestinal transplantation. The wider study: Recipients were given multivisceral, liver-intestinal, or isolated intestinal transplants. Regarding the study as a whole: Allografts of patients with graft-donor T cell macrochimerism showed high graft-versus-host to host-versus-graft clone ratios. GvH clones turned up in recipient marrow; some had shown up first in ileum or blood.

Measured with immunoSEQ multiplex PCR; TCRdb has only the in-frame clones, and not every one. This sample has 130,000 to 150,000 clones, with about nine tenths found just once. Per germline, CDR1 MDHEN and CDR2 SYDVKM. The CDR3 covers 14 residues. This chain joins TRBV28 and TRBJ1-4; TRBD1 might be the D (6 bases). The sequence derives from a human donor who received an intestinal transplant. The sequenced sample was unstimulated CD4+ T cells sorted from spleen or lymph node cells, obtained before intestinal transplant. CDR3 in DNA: TGTGCCAGCAGTTTATGGGACAGTAATCAAAAACTGTTTTTT. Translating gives CASSLWDSNQKLFF.